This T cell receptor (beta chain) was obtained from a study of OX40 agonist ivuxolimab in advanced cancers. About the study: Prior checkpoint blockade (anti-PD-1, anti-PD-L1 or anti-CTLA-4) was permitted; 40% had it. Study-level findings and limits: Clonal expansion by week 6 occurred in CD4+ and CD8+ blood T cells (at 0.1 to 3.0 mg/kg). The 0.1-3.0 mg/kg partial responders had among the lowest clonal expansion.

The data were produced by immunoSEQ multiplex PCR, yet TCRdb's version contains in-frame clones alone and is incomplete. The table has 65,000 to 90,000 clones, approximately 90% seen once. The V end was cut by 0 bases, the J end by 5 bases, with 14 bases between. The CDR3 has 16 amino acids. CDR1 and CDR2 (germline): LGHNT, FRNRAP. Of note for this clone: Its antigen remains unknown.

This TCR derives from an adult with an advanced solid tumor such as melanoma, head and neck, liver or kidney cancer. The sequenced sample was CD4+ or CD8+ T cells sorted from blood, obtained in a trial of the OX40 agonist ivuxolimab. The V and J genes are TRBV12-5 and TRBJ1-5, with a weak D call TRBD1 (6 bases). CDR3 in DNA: TGTGCTAGTGGTTTGGTGAATAAGGGGGTTTATCAGCCCCAGCATTTT. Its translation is CASGLVNKGVYQPQHF.